The clone carrying this T cell receptor (beta chain) was recorded once. Its antigen is still unknown. At one boundary the junction diverges from the germline segment, which might be a read error. These data originate in a study of post-analysis software for immune sequencing data. About the research overall: Progressive-relapsing, secondary progressive and relapsing-remitting multiple sclerosis were among the disease courses included.

The library was made from cDNA and included unique molecular identifiers. With roughly 0.85 to 11 million T cells as the source, 400,000 to 550,000 cDNA molecules resulted. TCRdb used MiXCR to reprocess the PCR reads, holding one entry per CDR3 protein. The table lists 380,000 or so distinct CDR3 sequences, approximately 38% of them singletons. The germline gives CDR1 SGDLS, CDR2 YYNGEE. The CDR3 length is 15 residues. Findings and limits, study-wide: In multiple sclerosis, normalized Chao1 diversity was significantly below that of controls. Strong co-clustering by F measure was evident for samples that had been prepared in the same batch. When patients were compared with controls, 5 or 6 TRBV segments were more frequent, TRBV5-6, TRBV5-1 and TRBV20-1 among them.

This clonotype was sampled from a girl aged 5 to 17 with multiple sclerosis. The chain couples TRBV9 to TRBJ2-1; D is uncertain. The sequenced sample consisted of blood. CDR3 amino acids: CAGSVVDRVRNEQFF. The CDR3 nucleotides are TGTGCCGGCAGCGTAGTCGACCGGGTTAGGAATGAGCAGTTCTTC. Variable domain in full (rest from reference TRBV9 and TRBJ2-1): DSGVTQTPKHLITATGQRVTLRCSPRSGDLSVYWYQQSLDQGLQFLIQYYNGEERAKGNILERFSAQQFPDLHSELNLSSLELGDSALYFCAGSVVDRVRNEQFFGPGTRLTVL.